These 8 T cell receptor beta chains share one sample of origin, sequenced in a study of T cell repertoires in cytomegalovirus infection. TCRdb reanalysed the reads using MiXCR and keeps one entry per CDR3 protein. The repertoire holds around 530,000 distinct CDR3 sequences, with approximately 26% as singletons. The sample taken for sequencing was PBMCs. All receptors derive from a human donor in good health (CMV status not recorded). Some clones in this sample may be carry-over from other donors' samples.

This sequence joins TRBV7-3 and TRBJ2-3; D unclear. The V gene's germline CDR1 is SGHTA and CDR2 FQGTGA. This CDR3 is built from 14 residues. V was cut by 5 bases and J by 2 bases, with 11 bases left in between. The CDR3 loop is CASSRPEHTDTQYF. CDR3 sequence (DNA): TGTGCCAGCAGCAGGCCGGAGCACACAGATACGCAGTATTTT.

This sequence joins TRBV5-6 and TRBJ2-1; D remains unclear. The CDR3 has 12 amino acids. CDR1 is SGHDT and CDR2 is YYEEEE in the germline V gene. V lost 1 base to trimming and J lost 8 bases, with 7 bases between them. Here the CDR3 reads CASSLISDEQFF. The CDR3 DNA sequence: TGTGCCAGCAGCTTGATCAGTGATGAGCAGTTCTTC.

This clonotype was picked up many times. The chain carries TRBV7-6 and TRBJ2-7; 9 bases agree with TRBD2. Trimming at V came to 7 bases and at J to 1 base, leaving 5 bases not matched to a gene. From germline, CDR1 is SGHVS and CDR2 FNYEAQ. There are 14 residues in the CDR3. CDR3 sequence reads: CASNSGRQSYEQYF. CDR3 nucleotide sequence: TGTGCCAGCAACAGCGGGAGGCAGTCCTACGAGCAGTACTTC.

This chain connects TRBV19 to TRBJ2-4; TRBD1 matches at 9 bases. This CDR3 is 15 amino acids long. Trimming removed 5 bases from V and 0 bases from J; junction bases left unmatched: 2. The V gene's germline CDR1 is LNHDA and CDR2 SQIVND (reference sequence). The CDR3 spells CASSGQGRAKNIQYF. The DNA for the CDR3 is TGTGCCAGTAGTGGACAGGGGAGAGCCAAAAACATTCAGTACTTC.

The genes are TRBV6-8 and TRBJ2-4; 9 bases are a match to TRBD2. Losses at the gene ends were 6 bases for V and 0 bases for J; bases not matched to a gene: 6. The CDR3 consists of 16 residues. In germline, CDR1 is MNHGY, CDR2 SAAAGT. CDR3 coding DNA: TGTGCCAGCAGAAGTGCGGGACTAGCAGCCAAAAACATTCAGTACTTC. It codes for CASRSAGLAAKNIQYF.

With respect to this clonotype: One end of the junction is discordant with germline, which a read error may explain. The chain joins TRBV14 to TRBJ2-3; D is unclear. CDR1 SGHDN and CDR2 FVKESK come from the germline V gene. The CDR3 covers 12 residues. The CDR3 DNA reads TGTGCCAGCAGCAAAGACGGGGATACGCAGTATTTT. Its protein is CASSKDGDTQYF.

This clonotype was observed at least ten times. V gene TRBV5-6 combines with J gene TRBJ2-1; D perhaps matches TRBD2 (5 bases). CDR3 size: 14 residues. V lost 3 bases and J lost 10, with 17 bases in between. Germline V lookup: CDR1 SGHDT, CDR2 YYEEEE. The CDR3 loop reads CASSYLIMRREQFF. CDR3 in DNA: TGTGCCAGCAGCTATTTGATCATGAGGAGGGAGCAGTTCTTC.

The sample holds many counts of this clonotype. The chain employs TRBV12-3 or TRBV12-4 and TRBJ1-2; D perhaps matches TRBD1 (5 bases). V dropped 4 bases and J dropped 7 bases, with 10 bases sitting between them. This CDR3 region has 12 residues. The CDR3 DNA is TGTGCCAGCAGTTGGGGGTCCGCTGGCTACACCTTC. Its translation is CASSWGSAGYTF.